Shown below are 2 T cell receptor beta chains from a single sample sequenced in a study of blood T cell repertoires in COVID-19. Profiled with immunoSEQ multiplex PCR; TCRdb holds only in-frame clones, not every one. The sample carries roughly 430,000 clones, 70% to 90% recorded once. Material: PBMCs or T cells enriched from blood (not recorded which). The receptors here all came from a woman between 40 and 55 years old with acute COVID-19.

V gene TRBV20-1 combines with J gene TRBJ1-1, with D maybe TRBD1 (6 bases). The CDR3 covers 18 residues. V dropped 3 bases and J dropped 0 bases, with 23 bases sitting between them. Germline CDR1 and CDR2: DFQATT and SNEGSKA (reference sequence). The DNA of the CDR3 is TGCAGTGCTAGTGGGGGCAGTCGGCGAGGGGGTCTGAACACTGAAGCTTTCTTT. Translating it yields CSASGGSRRGGLNTEAFF.

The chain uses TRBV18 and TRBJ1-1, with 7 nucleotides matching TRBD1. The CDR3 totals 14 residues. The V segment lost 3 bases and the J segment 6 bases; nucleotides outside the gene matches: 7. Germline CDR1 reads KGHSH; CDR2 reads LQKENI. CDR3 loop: CASSPNTQGAEAFF. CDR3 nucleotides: TGTGCCAGCTCACCTAATACCCAGGGGGCTGAAGCTTTCTTT.